Listed below are T cell receptor beta chains from one sample, sequenced in a study of cytomegalovirus exposure and HLA in healthy donors. Repertoires were generated with immunoSEQ multiplex PCR, while TCRdb's copy carries only in-frame clones and drops some. The table has 150,000 to 160,000 clones, over 70% seen once; the top ten hold about 13%. Sequencing was done on a sample of PBMCs. Receptor source: a man in his thirties or forties in good health and CMV-seropositive. The CDR3 runs from the conserved cysteine through the conserved F or W. A D gene is named only where the DNA matches it firmly. Clone size, where shown, is once, few, many, or a class for clones that have expanded.

v_call	j_call	d_call	clone_size	cdr3_aa	cdr3_nt
TRBV6-4	TRBJ1-1	.	.	CASSRNRDTEAFF	TGTGCCAGCAGTCGGAACAGGGACACTGAAGCTTTCTTT
TRBV6-5	TRBJ1-1	.	.	CASSPLGPGGTEAFF	TGTGCCAGCAGCCCCCTGGGTCCCGGGGGCACTGAAGCTTTCTTT
TRBV7-9	TRBJ1-1	.	.	CASMMGEGRAFF	TGTGCCAGCATGATGGGGGAGGGGAGGGCTTTCTTT
TRBV7-9	TRBJ2-1	TRBD2	.	CASSSEGLAVYNEQFF	TGTGCCAGCAGCAGCGAGGGACTAGCGGTATACAATGAGCAGTTCTTC
TRBV27	TRBJ1-6	TRBD1	.	CASSYTDRGNSPLHF	TGTGCCAGCAGTTATACGGACAGGGGAAATTCACCCCTCCACTTT
TRBV28	TRBJ2-7	.	.	CASSFSTSGNEQYF	TGTGCCAGCAGTTTCTCCACTTCAGGGAACGAGCAGTACTTC
TRBV28	TRBJ1-3	.	.	CASSLWQGTSGNTIYF	TGTGCCAGCAGTTTATGGCAAGGGACTTCTGGAAACACCATATATTTT
TRBV2	TRBJ1-1	TRBD1	.	CARMTRGQGNTEAFF	TGTGCCAGGATGACAAGGGGACAGGGGAACACTGAAGCTTTCTTT
TRBV27	TRBJ2-3	TRBD2	.	CASSLYGGRATDTQYF	TGTGCCAGCAGTTTATATGGCGGGAGAGCCACAGATACGCAGTATTTT
TRBV11-2	TRBJ2-7	.	.	CASSSNYEQYF	TGTGCCAGCAGCTCAAACTACGAGCAGTACTTC
TRBV21-1	TRBJ1-4	.	.	CASSKVGTGTEKLFF	.
TRBV5-6	TRBJ2-3	.	.	CASSYADTQYF	TGTGCCAGCAGCTACGCGGATACGCAGTATTTT
TRBV18	TRBJ2-5	.	few	CASSPRRGYQETQYF	TGTGCCAGCTCACCACGTCGGGGGTACCAAGAGACCCAGTACTTC
TRBV7-8	TRBJ2-5	.	.	CASSLSLRETQYF	TGTGCCAGCAGCTTAAGTTTGCGGGAGACCCAGTACTTC
TRBV6-1	TRBJ1-5	.	.	CASSEFGQPQHF	TGTGCCAGCAGTGAATTCGGTCAGCCCCAGCATTTT
TRBV2	TRBJ2-3	.	once	CASRSGTFTDTQYF	TGTGCCAGCAGATCCGGGACATTCACAGATACGCAGTATTTT
TRBV15	TRBJ2-3	TRBD1	.	CATARTGTYGGTQYF	TGTGCCACCGCGAGGACAGGGACCTATGGCGGTACGCAGTATTTT
TRBV23-1	TRBJ2-5	.	.	CASAPGHNQETQYF	TGCGCCAGCGCCCCAGGACATAACCAAGAGACCCAGTACTTC
TRBV5-6	TRBJ1-4	.	large	CASSLLLNEKLFF	TGTGCCAGCAGCTTGCTCCTCAATGAAAAACTGTTTTTT
TRBV9	TRBJ2-1	TRBD2	.	CASSVVGLAGHNEQFF	TGTGCCAGCAGCGTAGTTGGCCTAGCGGGACACAATGAGCAGTTCTTC
TRBV11-2	TRBJ1-3	.	.	CASSLRGGAGNTIYF	TGTGCCAGCAGCCTCCGCGGGGGAGCCGGAAACACCATATATTTT
TRBV10-3	TRBJ2-7	TRBD2	.	CAISESMSGSGPYEQYF	TGTGCCATCAGTGAGTCGATGAGCGGGAGTGGCCCCTACGAGCAGTACTTC
TRBV10-1	TRBJ2-2	.	once	CASSEGIAANTGELFF	TGCGCCAGCAGTGAGGGAATAGCGGCCAACACCGGGGAGCTGTTTTTT
TRBV5-6	TRBJ1-5	.	.	CASSVPRSQTASNQPQHF	TGTGCCAGCAGCGTCCCGAGGTCTCAAACTGCCAGCAATCAGCCCCAGCATTTT
TRBV7-8	TRBJ2-7	TRBD1	.	CASSKRTGGPYEQYF	TGTGCCAGCAGCAAACGGACAGGGGGCCCCTACGAGCAGTACTTC
TRBV6-1	TRBJ2-7	TRBD2	.	CASRIGTSLYEQYF	TGTGCCAGCCGAATTGGGACTAGCTTGTACGAGCAGTACTTC
TRBV7-9	TRBJ2-7	TRBD2	.	CASSLTSGAYEQYF	TGTGCCAGCAGCTTGACTAGCGGAGCCTACGAGCAGTACTTC
TRBV6-1	TRBJ1-1	TRBD1	.	CASRGQGGTEAFF	TGTGCCAGCAGGGGACAGGGAGGCACTGAAGCTTTCTTT
TRBV2	TRBJ1-5	TRBD1	.	CASSDGTGGLEHF	TGTGCCAGCAGTGACGGGACAGGGGGCTTGGAGCATTTT
TRBV5-1	TRBJ1-2	.	.	CASSLVGYGYTF	TGCGCCAGCAGCTTGGTCGGGTATGGCTACACCTTC
TRBV5-1	TRBJ2-3	.	.	CASSLLGAGHKDTQYF	TGCGCCAGCAGCTTATTGGGGGCAGGACACAAGGATACGCAGTATTTT
TRBV28	TRBJ1-5	.	.	CASSPPGDGGYQPQHF	TGTGCCAGCAGTCCTCCAGGGGATGGGGGTTATCAGCCCCAGCATTTT
TRBV27	TRBJ2-5	TRBD1	.	CASSHPGGQETQYF	TGTGCCAGCAGTCATCCAGGGGGCCAAGAGACCCAGTACTTC
TRBV13	TRBJ2-1	.	.	CASSPRDEQFF	TGTGCCAGCAGCCCACGGGATGAGCAGTTCTTC
TRBV9	TRBJ2-7	.	.	CASSRLDAEQYF	TGTGCCAGCAGCCGGTTAGATGCCGAGCAGTACTTC
TRBV7-2	TRBJ2-4	TRBD1	.	CASSERQGTGKNIQYF	TGTGCCAGCAGCGAGCGACAGGGGACTGGCAAAAACATTCAGTACTTC
TRBV28	TRBJ2-3	TRBD2	.	CASSSIAGATDTQYF	TGTGCCAGCAGTTCCATAGCGGGAGCCACAGATACGCAGTATTTT
TRBV5-6	TRBJ1-1	.	.	CASSFVGLRRDAEAFF	TGTGCCAGCAGCTTTGTCGGGCTCCGCAGGGATGCTGAAGCTTTCTTT
TRBV11-3	TRBJ2-7	TRBD2	few	CASSLDSERGSYEQYF	TGTGCCAGCAGCTTAGATTCTGAGCGGGGCTCCTACGAGCAGTACTTC
TRBV28	TRBJ2-7	TRBD1	.	CASGQAGALGYEQYF	TGTGCCAGCGGACAGGCAGGGGCCCTGGGCTACGAGCAGTACTTC
TRBV2	TRBJ2-7	.	few	CASTESLSYEQYF	TGTGCCAGCACTGAGAGTCTCTCCTACGAGCAGTACTTC
TRBV5-4	TRBJ2-2	TRBD1	.	CASSLHPGGTGELFF	TGTGCCAGCAGCTTGCATCCAGGGGGCACCGGGGAGCTGTTTTTT
TRBV10-3	TRBJ1-5	.	.	CAISEGRNSNQPQHF	TGTGCCATCAGTGAAGGGAGGAATAGCAATCAGCCCCAGCATTTT
TRBV19	TRBJ2-7	TRBD1	.	CASRKPGQGTYEQYF	TGTGCCAGTAGAAAACCGGGACAGGGCACCTACGAGCAGTACTTC
TRBV6-6	TRBJ2-3	TRBD2	few	CASSYSAGDTDTQYF	TGTGCCAGCAGTTACTCAGCGGGAGACACAGATACGCAGTATTTT